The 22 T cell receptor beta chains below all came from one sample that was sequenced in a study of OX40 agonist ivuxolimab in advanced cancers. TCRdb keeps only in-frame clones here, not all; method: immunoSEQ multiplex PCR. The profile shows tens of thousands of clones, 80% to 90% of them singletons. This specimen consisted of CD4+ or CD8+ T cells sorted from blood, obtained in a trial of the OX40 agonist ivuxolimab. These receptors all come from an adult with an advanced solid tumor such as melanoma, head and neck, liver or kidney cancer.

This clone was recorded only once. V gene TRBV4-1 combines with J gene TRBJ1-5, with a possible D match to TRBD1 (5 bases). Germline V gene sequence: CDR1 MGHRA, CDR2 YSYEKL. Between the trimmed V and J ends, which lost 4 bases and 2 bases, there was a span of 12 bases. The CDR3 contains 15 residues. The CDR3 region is CASSPRDLGNQPQHF. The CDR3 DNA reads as TGCGCCAGCAGCCCCAGGGATCTGGGCAATCAGCCCCAGCATTTT.

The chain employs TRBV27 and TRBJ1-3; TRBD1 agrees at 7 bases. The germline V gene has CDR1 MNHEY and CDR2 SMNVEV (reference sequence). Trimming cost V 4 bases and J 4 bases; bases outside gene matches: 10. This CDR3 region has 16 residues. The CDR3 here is CASSSFLPGQGNTIYF. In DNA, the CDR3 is TGTGCCAGCAGTTCCTTCCTCCCGGGACAGGGAAACACCATATATTTT.

CDR3: CASSLHGGFRTQSLNTEAFF. CDR3 in DNA: TGTGCCAGCAGCTTGCATGGGGGCTTTAGGACACAATCACTGAACACTGAAGCTTTCTTT. The rearrangement joins TRBV5-8 to TRBJ1-1, with D maybe TRBD1 (6 bases). Trimming shortened V by 1 base and J by 0 bases, and 25 bases separated the two germline ends. The CDR3 runs 20 residues. Germline CDR1 is SGHTS and CDR2 is YDEGEE.

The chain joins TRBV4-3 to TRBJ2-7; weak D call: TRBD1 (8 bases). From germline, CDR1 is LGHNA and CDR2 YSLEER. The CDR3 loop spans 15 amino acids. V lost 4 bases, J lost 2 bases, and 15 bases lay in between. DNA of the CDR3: TGCGCCAGCAGCCCAGGACAGGGACTACCCTACGAGCAGTACTTC. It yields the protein CASSPGQGLPYEQYF.

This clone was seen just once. Here the CDR3 reads CASSRMTSGGPYEQYF. The DNA for the CDR3 is TGCGCCAGCAGCCGCATGACTAGCGGGGGACCCTACGAGCAGTACTTC. The chain employs TRBV4-1 and TRBJ2-7, with 12 positions matching TRBD2. Germline values: CDR1 MGHRA, CDR2 YSYEKL. This CDR3 has 16 residues. V lost 4 bases to trimming and J lost 2 bases; unmatched junction nucleotides: 6.

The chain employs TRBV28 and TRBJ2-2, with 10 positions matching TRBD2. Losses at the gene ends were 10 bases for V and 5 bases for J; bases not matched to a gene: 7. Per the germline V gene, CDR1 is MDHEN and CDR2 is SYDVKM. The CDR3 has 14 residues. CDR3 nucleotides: TGTGCCACCACCGGGACTAGCGCAACCGGGGAGCTGTTTTTT. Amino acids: CATTGTSATGELFF.

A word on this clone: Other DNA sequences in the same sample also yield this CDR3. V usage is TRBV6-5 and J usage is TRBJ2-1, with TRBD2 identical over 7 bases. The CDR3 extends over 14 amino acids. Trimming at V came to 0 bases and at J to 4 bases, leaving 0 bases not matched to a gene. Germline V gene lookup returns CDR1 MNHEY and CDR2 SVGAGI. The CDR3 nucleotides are TGTGCCAGCAGTTACTCGGGGGGGTACAATGAGCAGTTCTTC. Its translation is CASSYSGGYNEQFF.

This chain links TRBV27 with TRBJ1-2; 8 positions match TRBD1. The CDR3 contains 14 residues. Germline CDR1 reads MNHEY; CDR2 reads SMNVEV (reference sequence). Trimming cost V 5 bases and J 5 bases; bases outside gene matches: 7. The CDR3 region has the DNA TGTGCCAGCAGTCCCCGGGACAGGAGATATGGCTACACCTTC. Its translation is CASSPRDRRYGYTF.

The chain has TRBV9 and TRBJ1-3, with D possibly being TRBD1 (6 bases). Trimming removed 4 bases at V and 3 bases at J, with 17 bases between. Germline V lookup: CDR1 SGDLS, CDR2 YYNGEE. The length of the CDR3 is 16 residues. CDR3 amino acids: CASSPSLRTVGNTIYF. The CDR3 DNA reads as TGTGCCAGCAGCCCCTCCTTGAGGACAGTTGGAAACACCATATATTTT. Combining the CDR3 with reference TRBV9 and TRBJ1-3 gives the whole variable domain DSGVTQTPKHLITATGQRVTLRCSPRSGDLSVYWYQQSLDQGLQFLIQYYNGEERAKGNILERFSAQQFPDLHSELNLSSLELGDSALYFCASSPSLRTVGNTIYFGEGSWLTVV.

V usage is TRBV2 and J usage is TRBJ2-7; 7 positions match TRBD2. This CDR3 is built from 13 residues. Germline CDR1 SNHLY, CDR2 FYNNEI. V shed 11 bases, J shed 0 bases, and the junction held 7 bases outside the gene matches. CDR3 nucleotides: TGTGCCGGGGAGGGTGCCACCTCCTACGAGCAGTACTTC. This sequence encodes CAGEGATSYEQYF.

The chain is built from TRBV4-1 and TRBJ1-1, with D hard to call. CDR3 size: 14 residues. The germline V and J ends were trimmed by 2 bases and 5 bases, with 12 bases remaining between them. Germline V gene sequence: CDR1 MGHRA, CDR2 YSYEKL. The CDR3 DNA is TGCGCCAGCAGCCAACCCTCAGAGAATACTGAAGCTTTCTTT. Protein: CASSQPSENTEAFF.

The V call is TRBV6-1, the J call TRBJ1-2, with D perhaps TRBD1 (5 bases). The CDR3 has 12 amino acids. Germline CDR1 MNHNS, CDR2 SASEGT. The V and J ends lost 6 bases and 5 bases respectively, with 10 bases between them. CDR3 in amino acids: CASRQGGYGYTF. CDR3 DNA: TGTGCCAGCAGGCAGGGTGGATATGGCTACACCTTC.

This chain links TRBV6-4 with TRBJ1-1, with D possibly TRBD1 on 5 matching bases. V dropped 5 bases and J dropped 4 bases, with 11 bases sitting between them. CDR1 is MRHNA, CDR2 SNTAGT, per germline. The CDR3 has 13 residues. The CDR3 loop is CASSPRDGTEAFF. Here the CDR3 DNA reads TGTGCCAGCAGTCCCAGGGACGGCACTGAAGCTTTCTTT.

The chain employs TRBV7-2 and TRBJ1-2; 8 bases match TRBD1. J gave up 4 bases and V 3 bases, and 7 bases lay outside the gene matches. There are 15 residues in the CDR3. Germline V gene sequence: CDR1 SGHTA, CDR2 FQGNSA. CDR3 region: CASSFVGQVFYGYTF. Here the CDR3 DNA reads TGTGCCAGCAGCTTCGTGGGACAGGTGTTCTATGGCTACACCTTC.

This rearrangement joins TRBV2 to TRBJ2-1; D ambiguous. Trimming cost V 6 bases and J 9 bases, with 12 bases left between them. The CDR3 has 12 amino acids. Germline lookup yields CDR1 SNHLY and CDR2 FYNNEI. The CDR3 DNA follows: TGTGCCAGCAGGCCCGAGACCATTGAGCAGTTCTTC. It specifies CASRPETIEQFF.

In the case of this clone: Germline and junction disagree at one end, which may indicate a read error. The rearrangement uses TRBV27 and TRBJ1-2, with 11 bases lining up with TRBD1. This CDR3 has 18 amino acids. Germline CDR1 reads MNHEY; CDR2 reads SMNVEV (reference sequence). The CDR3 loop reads CASSISGTGGLANYGYTF. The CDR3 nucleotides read TGTGCCAGCAGTATATCCGGGACAGGGGGGTTAGCTAACTATGGCTACACCTTC.

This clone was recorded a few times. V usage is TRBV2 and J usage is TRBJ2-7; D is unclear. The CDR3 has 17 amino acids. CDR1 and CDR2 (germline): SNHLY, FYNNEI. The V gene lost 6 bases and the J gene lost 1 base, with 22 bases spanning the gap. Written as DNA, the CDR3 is TGTGCCAGCAGGGAGCTTAGGGCAATTCAAGCTTCCTACGAGCAGTACTTC. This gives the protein CASRELRAIQASYEQYF. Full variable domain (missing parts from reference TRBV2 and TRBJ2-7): EPEVTQTPSHQVTQMGQEVILRCVPISNHLYFYWYRQILGQKVEFLVSFYNNEISEKSEIFDDQFSVERPDGSNFTLKIRSTKLEDSAMYFCASRELRAIQASYEQYFGPGTRLTVT.

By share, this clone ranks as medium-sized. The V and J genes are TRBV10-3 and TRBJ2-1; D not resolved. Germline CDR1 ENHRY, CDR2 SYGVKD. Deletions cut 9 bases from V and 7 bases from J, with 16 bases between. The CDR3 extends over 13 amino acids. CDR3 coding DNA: TGTGCCATAGGTTCTCCAGGTGTAAATGAGCAGTTCTTC. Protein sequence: CAIGSPGVNEQFF.

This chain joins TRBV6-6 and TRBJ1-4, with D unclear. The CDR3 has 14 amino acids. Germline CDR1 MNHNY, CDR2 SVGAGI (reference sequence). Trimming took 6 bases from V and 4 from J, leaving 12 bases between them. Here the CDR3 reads CASRPRGLNEKLFF. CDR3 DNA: TGTGCCAGCAGACCCCGAGGTCTTAATGAAAAACTGTTTTTT.

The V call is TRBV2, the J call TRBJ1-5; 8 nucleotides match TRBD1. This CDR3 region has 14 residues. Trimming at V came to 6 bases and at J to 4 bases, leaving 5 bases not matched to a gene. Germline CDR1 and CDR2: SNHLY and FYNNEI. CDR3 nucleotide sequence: TGTGCCAGCAGCGGAAACAGGGGGAATCAGCCCCAGCATTTT. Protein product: CASSGNRGNQPQHF.

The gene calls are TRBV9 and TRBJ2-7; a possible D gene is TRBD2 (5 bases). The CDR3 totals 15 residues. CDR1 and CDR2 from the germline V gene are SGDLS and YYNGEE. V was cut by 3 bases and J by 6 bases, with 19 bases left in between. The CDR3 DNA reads TGTGCCAGCAGCGATCGGGGTGATGACCAGGCCGAGCAGTACTTC. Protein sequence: CASSDRGDDQAEQYF.

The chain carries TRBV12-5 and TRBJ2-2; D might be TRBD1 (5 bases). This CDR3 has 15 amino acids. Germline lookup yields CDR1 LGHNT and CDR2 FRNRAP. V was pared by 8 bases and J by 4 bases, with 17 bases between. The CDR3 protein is CASNTDNSFTGELFF. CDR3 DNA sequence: TGTGCTAGTAACACGGACAACTCTTTCACCGGGGAGCTGTTTTTT.